This T cell receptor (beta chain) was identified during a study of blood T cells in healthy people across ages. CDR1 is SGHTA and CDR2 is FQGNSA in the germline V gene. J gave up 6 bases and V 6 bases, and 9 bases lay outside the gene matches. This CDR3 contains 16 residues. With a J-beta primer mix and a sample-barcoded 5' primer, a second PCR ran about 6 to 11 cycles. TCRdb re-called the 5' RACE reads through MiXCR, storing one row per CDR3 protein. The sample shows 1,300,000 or so distinct CDR3 sequences, approximately 59% of them seen only once. Healthy individuals of Caucasian origin from Russia, aged 6 to 90, served as donors.

The clonotype comes from a man aged 18 to 35 in good health. The specimen sequenced was blood. This sequence joins TRBV7-2 and TRBJ2-1; TRBD2 aligns across 12 bases. The DNA of the CDR3 is TGTGCCAGCAGAGAAGCTAGCGGGAGGGCTGGCAATGAGCAGTTCTTC. Translated, it gives CASREASGRAGNEQFF.